This T cell receptor (beta chain) is from a study of OX40 agonist ivuxolimab in advanced cancers. Study-wide background: The eligibility criteria allowed prior anti-PD-1, anti-PD-L1 or anti-CTLA-4 therapy, and around 40% had some. Three partial responders included one hepatocellular carcinoma patient and two cutaneous melanoma patients.

V lost 5 bases, J lost 1 base, and 14 bases lay in between. Germline CDR1 is SGHDT and CDR2 is YYEEEE. The CDR3 totals 15 residues. Sequenced by immunoSEQ multiplex PCR; TCRdb stores in-frame clones only, minus some. The data contain about 62,000 clones, roughly nine tenths of them seen just once; the ten biggest clones take up just over 0.75%. This clone was picked up a small number of times. Its antigen remains unidentified. Study-wide results and limits: At doses 0.1 to 3.0 mg/kg, CD4+ and CD8+ clones expanded. Specificity for antigen went undetermined in the expanded peripheral T cells.

The receptor was derived from an adult with an advanced solid tumor such as melanoma, head and neck, liver or kidney cancer. This chain joins TRBV5-6 and TRBJ2-3; D might be TRBD2 (5 bases). The source was CD4+ or CD8+ T cells sorted from blood, collected in a trial of the OX40 agonist ivuxolimab. The CDR3 loop is CASRTTGLRTDTQYF. In nucleotides, the CDR3 is TGTGCCAGCAGAACCACCGGACTTCGCACAGATACGCAGTATTTT.